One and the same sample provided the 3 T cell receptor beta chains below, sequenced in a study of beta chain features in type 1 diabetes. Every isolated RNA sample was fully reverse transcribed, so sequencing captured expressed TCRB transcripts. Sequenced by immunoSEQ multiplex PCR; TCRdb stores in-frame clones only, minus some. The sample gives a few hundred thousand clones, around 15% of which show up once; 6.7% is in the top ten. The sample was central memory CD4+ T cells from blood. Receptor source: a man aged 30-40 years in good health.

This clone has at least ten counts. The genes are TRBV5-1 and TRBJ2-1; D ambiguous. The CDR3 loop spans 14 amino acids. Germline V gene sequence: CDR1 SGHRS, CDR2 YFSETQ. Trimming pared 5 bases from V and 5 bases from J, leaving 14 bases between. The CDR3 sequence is CASRPFGTHNEQFF. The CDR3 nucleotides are TGCGCCAGCAGGCCCTTTGGAACACACAATGAGCAGTTCTTC.

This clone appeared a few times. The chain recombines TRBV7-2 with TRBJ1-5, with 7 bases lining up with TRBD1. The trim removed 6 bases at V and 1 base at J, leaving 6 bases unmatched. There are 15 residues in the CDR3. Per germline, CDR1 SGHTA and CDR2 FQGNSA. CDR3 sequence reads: CASSRQGGSNQPQHF. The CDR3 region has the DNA TGTGCCAGCAGTCGACAGGGTGGGAGCAATCAGCCCCAGCATTTT. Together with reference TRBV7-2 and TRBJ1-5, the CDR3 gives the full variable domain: GAGVSQSPSNKVTEKGKDVELRCDPISGHTALYWYRQSLGQGLEFLIYFQGNSAPDKSGLPSDRFSAERTGGSVSTLTIQRTQQEDSAVYLCASSRQGGSNQPQHFGDGTRLSIL.

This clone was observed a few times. The CDR3: CASRGEGDRNQPQHF. The CDR3 DNA sequence: TGTGCCAGCAGGGGTGAGGGGGACAGAAATCAGCCCCAGCATTTT. The gene calls are TRBV6-1 and TRBJ1-5, with 7 bases identical to TRBD1. CDR1 and CDR2 (germline): MNHNS, SASEGT. The junction had 9 bases not matched to a gene; V was cut back by 6 bases and J by 4 bases. The CDR3 is made up of 15 amino acids.